This T cell receptor (beta chain) stems from a study of CD8 T cells in ankylosing spondylitis. Notes on the study in general: A subset of motif variants has previously been described in the synovial fluid and blood of reactive arthritis. In peripheral blood, disease-linked CD8+ clones occurred at relatively low frequencies. Significantly higher representation of disease-linked clones was reported for matched ankylosing spondylitis synovial fluid. In ankylosing spondylitis blood, a motif of eight highly homologous TCR beta variants appeared characteristic.

Generation of TCR beta libraries employed quantitative 5'-RACE incorporating molecular barcodes. TCRdb reprocessed the 5' RACE reads via MiXCR and lists one record per CDR3 protein. Of roughly 490,000 distinct CDR3 sequences in the sample, roughly 5.3% were seen once. This clonotype was seen at least ten times. Its antigen is not identified. V lost 0 bases and J lost 8, with 14 bases in between. The CDR3 has 14 amino acids. Germline V gives CDR1 DFQATT, CDR2 SNEGSKA (reference sequence). Input material: blood, either unsorted or a sorted T cell fraction (not recorded which). The TCR was taken from a male donor with ankylosing spondylitis. The chain uses TRBV20-1 and TRBJ2-1; a weak D match, TRBD1 (7 bases). This CDR3 is CSARDRRGVHEQFF. As DNA, the CDR3 is TGCAGTGCTAGAGATCGCAGGGGGGTCCATGAGCAGTTCTTC.